The clone carrying this TCR beta chain was counted a few times. These data belong to a study of T-cell reconstitution after alpha-beta-depleted transplantation in children. Unique molecular identifiers featured in how the TCRbeta library was prepared. One entry per CDR3 protein results from TCRdb running MiXCR on the PCR reads. The sample holds hundreds of thousands of distinct CDR3 sequences, around 9.6% seen once. Specimen: PBMCs from the stem cell graft donor, collected from the stem cell graft. The sequence was collected from a human donor who donated a stem cell graft to a child with acute lymphoblastic leukemia.

The CDR3 here is CSAREASRSGEQYF. In DNA form, the CDR3 reads TGCAGTGCTAGAGAGGCTAGCCGTTCAGGCGAGCAGTACTTC. The V and J genes are TRBV20-1 and TRBJ2-7; D perhaps matches TRBD2 (5 bases). Trimming took off 0 bases at V and 6 bases at J, with 15 bases between the two ends. The germline CDR1 and CDR2 sequences are DFQATT and SNEGSKA (reference sequence). The length of the CDR3 is 14 residues.